This T cell receptor (beta chain) stems from a study of T-cell reconstitution after alpha-beta-depleted transplantation in children. General study findings and limits: One year post-transplant, T-cell counts and diversity were largely derived from T cells produced anew. Surviving recipient T cells and thymic progenitors accounted for the high day-60 TCRbeta diversity observed in some patients.

As to this clonotype: Its antigen is as yet unknown.

As it was prepared, the TCRbeta library received unique molecular identifiers. TCRdb analysed the PCR reads with MiXCR anew, one entry per CDR3 protein. Of a few hundred thousand distinct CDR3 sequences in the sample, more than 20% were seen once. This CDR3 is 15 amino acids long. Per the germline V gene, CDR1 is LNHNV and CDR2 is YYDKDF (reference sequence). Trimming stripped 1 base from V and 6 bases from J, with 15 bases between. Sequencing used PBMCs, obtained before TCRalphabeta/CD19-depleted stem cell transplant. This clonotype was sampled from a boy younger than two with Wiskott-Aldrich syndrome, due to receive a stem cell transplant. The chain recombines TRBV15 with TRBJ1-2, with no clear D. As DNA, the CDR3 is TGTGCCACCAGCAGAGGGCACCGAAAGAATCATGGCTACACCTTC. It translates to CATSRGHRKNHGYTF.